This record concerns one TCR beta chain sequence. Its specificity is not known. The CDR3 has 14 amino acids. The germline V gene has CDR1 SGHAT and CDR2 FQDESV (reference sequence). Trimming left V 1 base short and J 2 bases short, with 9 bases between. The record originates from a study of cytomegalovirus exposure and HLA in healthy donors. Study findings and constraints: Indistinguishable V segments such as TRBV6-2 and TRBV6-3 were excluded.

This PCR relied on a set of 60 Vbeta primers and 13 Jbeta primers. Clones were read by immunoSEQ multiplex PCR, and TCRdb kept only the in-frame ones, dropping some. The sample has roughly 120,000 clones, more than 75% seen once; the top ten hold about 12%. The sequence was obtained from a woman in her sixties or seventies in good health and CMV-seropositive. Sequenced sample: PBMCs. This chain links TRBV11-1 with TRBJ2-7; possible D gene TRBD1, 6 bases. The CDR3 here is CASSLVEGAYEQYF. The DNA for the CDR3 is TGTGCCAGCAGCTTAGTTGAGGGGGCCTACGAGCAGTACTTC.